One sample yielded the 4 T cell receptor beta chains listed below, sequenced in a study of cytomegalovirus exposure and HLA in healthy donors. Sequenced by immunoSEQ multiplex PCR; TCRdb stores in-frame clones only, minus some. The sample contains roughly 250,000 clones, roughly 89% of which appear only once. Source material: PBMCs. Receptors were obtained from a young woman in good health and CMV-seronegative.

The rearrangement joins TRBV5-1 to TRBJ2-2; TRBD1 is a possible D gene (6 bases). CDR1 and CDR2 from the germline V gene are SGHRS and YFSETQ. Trimming stripped 0 bases from V and 0 bases from J, with 9 bases between. The CDR3 has 16 residues. The CDR3 region is CASSLETGANTGELFF. CDR3 DNA sequence: TGCGCCAGCAGCTTGGAGACAGGAGCGAACACCGGGGAGCTGTTTTTT. The whole variable domain, remainder taken from reference TRBV5-1 and TRBJ2-2, is KAGVTQTPRYLIKTRGQQVTLSCSPISGHRSVSWYQQTPGQGLQFLFEYFSETQRNKGNFPGRFSGRQFSNSRSEMNVSTLELGDSALYLCASSLETGANTGELFFGEGSRLTVL.

The chain joins TRBV6-4 to TRBJ1-5; D unresolved. The CDR3 runs 15 residues. Germline V gives CDR1 MRHNA, CDR2 SNTAGT. The V end was cut by 2 bases, the J end by 0 bases, with 8 bases between. The CDR3 nucleotides read TGTGCCAGCAGTGACCGGACTTATAGCAATCAGCCCCAGCATTTT. Translating it yields CASSDRTYSNQPQHF.

The rearrangement uses TRBV19 and TRBJ2-1; no clear D gene. With 5 bases removed from V and 2 bases from J, the gap between germline ends came to 7 bases. CDR3 length: 13 amino acids. In germline, CDR1 is LNHDA, CDR2 SQIVND (reference sequence). DNA for the CDR3: TGTGCCAGTAGTTTGCGGACCTACAATGAGCAGTTCTTC. Its translation: CASSLRTYNEQFF.

The rearrangement uses TRBV7-2 and TRBJ1-6, with 10 bases lining up with TRBD1. This CDR3 region has 16 residues. Germline loops: CDR1 SGHTA, CDR2 FQGNSA. Trimming removed 2 bases from V and 9 bases from J; junction bases left unmatched: 7. The CDR3 DNA sequence: TGTGCCAGCAGCTTACCCGGGACAGGGGTGACTTCACCCCTCCACTTT. Amino acids: CASSLPGTGVTSPLHF.